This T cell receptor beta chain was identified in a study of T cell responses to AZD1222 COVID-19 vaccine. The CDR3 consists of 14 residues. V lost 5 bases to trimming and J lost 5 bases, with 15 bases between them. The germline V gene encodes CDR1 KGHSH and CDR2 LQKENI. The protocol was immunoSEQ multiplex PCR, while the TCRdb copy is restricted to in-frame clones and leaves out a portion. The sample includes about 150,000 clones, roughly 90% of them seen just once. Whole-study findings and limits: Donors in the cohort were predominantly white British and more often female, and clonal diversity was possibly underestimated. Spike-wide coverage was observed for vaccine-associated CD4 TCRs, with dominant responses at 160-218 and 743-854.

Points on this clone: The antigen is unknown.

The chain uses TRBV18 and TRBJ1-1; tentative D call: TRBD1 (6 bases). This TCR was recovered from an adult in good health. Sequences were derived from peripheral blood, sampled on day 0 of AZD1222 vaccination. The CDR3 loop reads CASSEGQPTTEAFF. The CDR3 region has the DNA TGTGCCAGCTCAGAAGGACAGCCGACGACTGAAGCTTTCTTT.